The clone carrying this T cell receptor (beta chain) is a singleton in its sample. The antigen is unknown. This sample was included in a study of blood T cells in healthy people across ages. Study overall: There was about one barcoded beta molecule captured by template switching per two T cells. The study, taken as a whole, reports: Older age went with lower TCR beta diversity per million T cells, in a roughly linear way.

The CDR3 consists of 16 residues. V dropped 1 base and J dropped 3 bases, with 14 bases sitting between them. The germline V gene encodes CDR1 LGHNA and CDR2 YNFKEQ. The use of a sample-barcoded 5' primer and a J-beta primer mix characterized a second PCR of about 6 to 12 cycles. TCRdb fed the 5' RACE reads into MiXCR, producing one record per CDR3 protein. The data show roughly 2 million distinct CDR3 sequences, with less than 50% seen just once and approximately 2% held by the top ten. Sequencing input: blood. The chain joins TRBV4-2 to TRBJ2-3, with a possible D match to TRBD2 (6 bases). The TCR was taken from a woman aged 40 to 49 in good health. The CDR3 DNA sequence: TGTGCCAGCAGCCAAGCCCAAGCTCGGGGGACAGATACGCAGTATTTT. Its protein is CASSQAQARGTDTQYF.